This T cell receptor (beta chain) comes out of a study of neurological immune-mediated disorders. Unsorted libraries were generated from 2 million PBMCs held at -80 degrees C. A 10-nucleotide random UMI tagged transcripts in template-switch 5'RACE cDNA synthesis. TCRdb processed the 5' RACE reads anew with MiXCR; each CDR3 protein has one entry. The sample has 50,000 to 80,000 distinct CDR3 sequences; less than 5.5% are singletons. This clonotype showed up many times. Trimming at V came to 5 bases and at J to 0 bases, leaving 5 bases not matched to a gene. The CDR3 spans 15 residues. CDR1 is SGDLS and CDR2 is YYNGEE in the germline V gene.

The rearrangement joins TRBV9 to TRBJ2-3; TRBD1 matches 8 bases. The sequence was obtained from a man aged 30-40 years with multiple sclerosis. The material sequenced was PBMCs. DNA for the CDR3: TGTGCCAGCAGTGCTGGACAGGGTAGCACAGATACGCAGTATTTT. It specifies CASSAGQGSTDTQYF.